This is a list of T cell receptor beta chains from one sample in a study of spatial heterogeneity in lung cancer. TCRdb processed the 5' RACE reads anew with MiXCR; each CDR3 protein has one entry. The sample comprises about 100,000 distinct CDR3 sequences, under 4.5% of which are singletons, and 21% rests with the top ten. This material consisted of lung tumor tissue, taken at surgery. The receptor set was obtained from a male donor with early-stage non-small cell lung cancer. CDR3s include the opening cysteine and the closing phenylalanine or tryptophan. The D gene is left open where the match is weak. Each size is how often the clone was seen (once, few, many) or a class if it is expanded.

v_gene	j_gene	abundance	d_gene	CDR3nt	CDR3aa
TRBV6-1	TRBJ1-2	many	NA	TGTGCCAGCAGTGAAAGCCCTGGCAGCCACTATGGCTACACCTTC	CASSESPGSHYGYTF
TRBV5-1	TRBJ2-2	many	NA	TGCGCCAGCAGCTTCGGCAGCACCGGGGAGCTGTTTTTT	CASSFGSTGELFF
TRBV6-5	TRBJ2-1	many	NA	TGTGCCAGCAGTGCCCGGGGGCAGCAATACAATGAGCAGTTCTTC	CASSARGQQYNEQFF
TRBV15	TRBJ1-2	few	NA	TGTGCCACCAGCAGCGAGGGACGTATGGCCCGCTATGGCTACACCTTC	CATSSEGRMARYGYTF
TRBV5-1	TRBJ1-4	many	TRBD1	TGCGCCAGCAGCTTAGCCTGGACAGGGGGAAATGAAAAACTGTTTTTT	CASSLAWTGGNEKLFF
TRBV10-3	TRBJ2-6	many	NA	TGTGCCATCAGTGAGTCGAAGGGCGGGTCTGGGGCCAACGTCCTGACTTTC	CAISESKGGSGANVLTF
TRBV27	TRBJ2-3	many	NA	TGTGCCAGCAGACCGACCAGCACAGATACGCAGTATTTT	CASRPTSTDTQYF
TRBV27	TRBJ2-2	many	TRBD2	TGTGCCAGCAGTTTACTTGGACTAGCGGGAGGCGTCGCCGGGGAGCTGTTTTTT	CASSLLGLAGGVAGELFF
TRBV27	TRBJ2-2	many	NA	TGTGCCAGCAGTTATCAGGGACCACGAGGGGAGCTGTTTTTT	CASSYQGPRGELFF
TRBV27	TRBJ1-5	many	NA	TGTGCCAGCAGTTTCCTCTCGACCCAAGAGCCCCAGCATTTT	CASSFLSTQEPQHF
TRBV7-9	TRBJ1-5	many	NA	TGTGCCAGCAGCTTCGGCGGAAATCAGCCCCAGCATTTT	CASSFGGNQPQHF